The sample holds a few counts of the clone carrying this TCR beta chain. TCRdb reprocessed the RT-PCR reads with MiXCR, giving one entry per CDR3 protein. The data show 800,000 to 1,000,000 distinct CDR3 sequences, with roughly 18% seen just once and roughly 6% held by the top ten. This sample is part of a study of patients and donors after allogeneic stem cell transplantation. The germline V gene has CDR1 SGHVS and CDR2 FNYEAQ. V lost 5 bases to trimming and J lost 0 bases; unmatched junction nucleotides: 3. CDR3 length: 15 amino acids. The source is a human donor who was either an allogeneic HSCT recipient or a stem cell or donor lymphocyte infusion donor (not recorded which). It is not recorded whose cells these are; they may come from a transplant donor. The chain recombines TRBV7-6 with TRBJ2-1, with 8 bases aligning to TRBD1. Sequencing was performed on blood, either unsorted or a sorted T cell fraction (not recorded which). The CDR3 protein is CASSIQGDSYNEQFF. The CDR3 region has the DNA TGTGCCAGCAGCATACAGGGGGACTCCTACAATGAGCAGTTCTTC. Supplemented by reference TRBV7-6 and TRBJ2-1, the full variable domain reads GAGVSQSPRYKVTKRGQDVALRCDPISGHVSLYWYRQALGQGPEFLTYFNYEAQQDKSGLPNDRFSAERPEGSISTLTIQRTEQRDSAMYRCASSIQGDSYNEQFFGPGTRLTVL.